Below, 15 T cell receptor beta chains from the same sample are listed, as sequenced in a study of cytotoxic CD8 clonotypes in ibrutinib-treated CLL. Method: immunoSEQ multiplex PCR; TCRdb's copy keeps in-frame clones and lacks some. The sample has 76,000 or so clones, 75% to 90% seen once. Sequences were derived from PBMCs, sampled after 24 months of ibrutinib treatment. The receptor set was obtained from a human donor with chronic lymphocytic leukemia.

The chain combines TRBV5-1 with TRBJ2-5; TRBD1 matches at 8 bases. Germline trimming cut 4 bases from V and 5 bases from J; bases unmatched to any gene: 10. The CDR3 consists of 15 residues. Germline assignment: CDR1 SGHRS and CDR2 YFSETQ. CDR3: CASSPGTGWRETQYF. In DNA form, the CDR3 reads TGCGCCAGCAGCCCGGGGACAGGTTGGAGGGAGACCCAGTACTTC.

The CDR3 protein is CASTLTGGSNQPQHF. The CDR3 DNA sequence: TGTGCCAGCACCTTGACAGGGGGTAGCAATCAGCCCCAGCATTTT. The chain combines TRBV6-6 with TRBJ1-5; 9 nucleotides align to TRBD1. The germline V gene encodes CDR1 MNHNY and CDR2 SVGAGI (reference sequence). The CDR3 length is 15 residues. J gave up 0 bases and V 7 bases, and 4 bases lay outside the gene matches.

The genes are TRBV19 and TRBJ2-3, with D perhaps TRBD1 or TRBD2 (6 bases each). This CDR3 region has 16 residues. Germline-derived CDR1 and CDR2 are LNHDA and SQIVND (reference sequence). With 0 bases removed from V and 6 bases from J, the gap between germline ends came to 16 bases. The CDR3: CASSIDASGAGDTQYF. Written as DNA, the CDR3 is TGTGCCAGTAGTATAGATGCGTCGGGGGCAGGGGATACGCAGTATTTT.

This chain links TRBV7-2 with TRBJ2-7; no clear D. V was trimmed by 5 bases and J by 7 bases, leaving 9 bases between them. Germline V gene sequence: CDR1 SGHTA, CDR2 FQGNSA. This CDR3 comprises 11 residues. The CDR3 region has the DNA TGTGCCAGCAGCCGGCAAGGGGAGCAGTACTTC. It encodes CASSRQGEQYF.

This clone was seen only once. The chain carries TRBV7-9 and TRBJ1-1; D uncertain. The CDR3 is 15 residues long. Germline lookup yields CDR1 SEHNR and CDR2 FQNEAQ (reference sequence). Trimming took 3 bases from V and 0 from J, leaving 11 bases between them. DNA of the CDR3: TGTGCCAGCAGCTTTCAGGATCCTATGAACACTGAAGCTTTCTTT. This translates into CASSFQDPMNTEAFF.

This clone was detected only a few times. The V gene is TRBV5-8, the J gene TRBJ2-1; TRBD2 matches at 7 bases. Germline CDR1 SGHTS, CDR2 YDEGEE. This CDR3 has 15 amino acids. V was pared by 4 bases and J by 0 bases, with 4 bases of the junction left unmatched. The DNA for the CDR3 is TGTGCCAGCAGCAAGGCGGGAGTCTCCTACAATGAGCAGTTCTTC. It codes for CASSKAGVSYNEQFF.

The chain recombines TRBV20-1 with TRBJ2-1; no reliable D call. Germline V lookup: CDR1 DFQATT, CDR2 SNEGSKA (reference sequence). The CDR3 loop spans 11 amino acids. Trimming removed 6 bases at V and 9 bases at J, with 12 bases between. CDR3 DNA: TGCAGTGCCAACCCATGGGGTGAGCAGTTCTTC. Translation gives CSANPWGEQFF.

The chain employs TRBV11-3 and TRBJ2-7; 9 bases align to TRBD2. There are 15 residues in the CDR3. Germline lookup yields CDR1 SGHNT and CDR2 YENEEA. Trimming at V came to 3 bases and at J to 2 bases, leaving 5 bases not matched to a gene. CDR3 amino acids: CASSFETSGAYEQYF. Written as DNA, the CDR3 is TGTGCCAGCAGCTTTGAGACTAGCGGAGCCTACGAGCAGTACTTC.

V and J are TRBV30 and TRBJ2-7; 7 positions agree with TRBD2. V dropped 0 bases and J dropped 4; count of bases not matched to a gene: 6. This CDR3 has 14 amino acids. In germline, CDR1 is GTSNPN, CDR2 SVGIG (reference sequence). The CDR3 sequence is CAWSVQAGLYEQYF. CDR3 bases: TGTGCCTGGAGTGTACAAGCGGGACTATACGAGCAGTACTTC.

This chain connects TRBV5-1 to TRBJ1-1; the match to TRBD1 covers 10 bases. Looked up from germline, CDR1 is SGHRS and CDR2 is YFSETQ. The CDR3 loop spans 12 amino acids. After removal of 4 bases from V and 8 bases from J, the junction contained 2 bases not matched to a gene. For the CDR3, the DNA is TGCGCCAGCAGCGTGGACAGGGGGGAAGCTTTCTTT. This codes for CASSVDRGEAFF.

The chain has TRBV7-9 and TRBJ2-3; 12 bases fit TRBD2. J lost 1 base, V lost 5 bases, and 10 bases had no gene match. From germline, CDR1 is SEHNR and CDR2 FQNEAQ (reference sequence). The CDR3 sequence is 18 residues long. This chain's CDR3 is CASSHPGTSGYGTDTQYF. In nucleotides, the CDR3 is TGTGCCAGCAGCCACCCAGGGACTAGCGGGTACGGCACAGATACGCAGTATTTT.

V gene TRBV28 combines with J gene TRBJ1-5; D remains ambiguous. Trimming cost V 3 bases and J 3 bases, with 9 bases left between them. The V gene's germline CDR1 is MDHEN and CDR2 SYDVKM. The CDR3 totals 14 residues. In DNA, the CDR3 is TGTGCCAGCAGTTTTTGGAGGCTCAATCAGCCCCAGCATTTT. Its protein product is CASSFWRLNQPQHF.

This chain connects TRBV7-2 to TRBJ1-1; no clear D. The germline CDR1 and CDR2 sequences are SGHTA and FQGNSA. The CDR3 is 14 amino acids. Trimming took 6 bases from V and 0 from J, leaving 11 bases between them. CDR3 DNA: TGTGCCAGCAGATCAGGACCGCTGAACACTGAAGCTTTCTTT. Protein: CASRSGPLNTEAFF.

CDR3 protein: CASSEIDRAEKLFF. As DNA, the CDR3 is TGTGCCAGCAGTGAAATCGATCGGGCTGAAAAACTGTTTTTT. V and J are TRBV6-1 and TRBJ1-4; D not certain. V was clipped by 2 bases and J by 7 bases, with 11 bases between them. Germline CDR1 MNHNS, CDR2 SASEGT. The CDR3 is 14 amino acids.

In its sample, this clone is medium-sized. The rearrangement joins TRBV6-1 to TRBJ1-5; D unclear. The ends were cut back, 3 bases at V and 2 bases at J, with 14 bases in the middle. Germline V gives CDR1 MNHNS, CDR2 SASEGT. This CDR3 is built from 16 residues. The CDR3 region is CASSERKGIGNQPQHF. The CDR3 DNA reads TGTGCCAGCAGTGAGCGGAAGGGAATAGGCAATCAGCCCCAGCATTTT.